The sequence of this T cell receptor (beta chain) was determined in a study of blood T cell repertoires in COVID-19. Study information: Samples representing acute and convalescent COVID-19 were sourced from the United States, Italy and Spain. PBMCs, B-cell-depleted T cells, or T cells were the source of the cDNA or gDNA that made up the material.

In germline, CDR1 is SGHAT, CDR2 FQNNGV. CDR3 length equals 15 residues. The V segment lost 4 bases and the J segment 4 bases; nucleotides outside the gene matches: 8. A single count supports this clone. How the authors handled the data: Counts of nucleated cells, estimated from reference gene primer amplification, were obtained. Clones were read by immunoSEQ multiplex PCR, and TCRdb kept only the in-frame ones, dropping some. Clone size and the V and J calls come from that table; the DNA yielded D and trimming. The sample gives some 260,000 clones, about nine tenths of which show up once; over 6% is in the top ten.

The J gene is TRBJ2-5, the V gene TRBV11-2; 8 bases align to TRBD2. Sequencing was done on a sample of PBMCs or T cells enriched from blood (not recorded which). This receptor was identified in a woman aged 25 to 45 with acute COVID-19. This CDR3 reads CASSSIGSGGETQYF. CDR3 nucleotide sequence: TGTGCCAGCAGCTCTATAGGGAGCGGGGGAGAGACCCAGTACTTC.